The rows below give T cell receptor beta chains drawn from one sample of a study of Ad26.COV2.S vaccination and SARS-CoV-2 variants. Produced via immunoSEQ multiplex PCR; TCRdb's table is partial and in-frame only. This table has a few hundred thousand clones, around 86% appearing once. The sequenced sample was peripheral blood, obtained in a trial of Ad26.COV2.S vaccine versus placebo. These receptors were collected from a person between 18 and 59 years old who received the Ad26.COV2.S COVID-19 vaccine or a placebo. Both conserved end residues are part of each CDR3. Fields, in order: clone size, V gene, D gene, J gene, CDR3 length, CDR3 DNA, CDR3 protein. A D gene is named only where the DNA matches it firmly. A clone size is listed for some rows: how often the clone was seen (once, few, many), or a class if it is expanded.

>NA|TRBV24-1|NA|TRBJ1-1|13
TGTGCCACCAGTGGGCCAGCGAACACTGAAGCTTTCTTT
CATSGPANTEAFF
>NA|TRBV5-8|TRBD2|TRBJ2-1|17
TGTGCCAGCAGCTTCCAGCGGGGGCCGACCTACTACAATGAGCAGTTCTTC
CASSFQRGPTYYNEQFF
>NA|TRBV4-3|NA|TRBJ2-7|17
TGCGCCAGCAGCCAAGATCGGTCAACCGTATCCTCCTACGAGCAGTACTTC
CASSQDRSTVSSYEQYF
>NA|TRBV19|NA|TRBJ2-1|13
TGTGCCAGTAGTATCCAGGAGATGGATGAGCAGTTCTTC
CASSIQEMDEQFF
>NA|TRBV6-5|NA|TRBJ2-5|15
TGTGCCAGCAGTTACTACGGAGGGATCCAAGAGACCCAGTACTTC
CASSYYGGIQETQYF
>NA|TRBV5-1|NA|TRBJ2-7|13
TGCGCCAGCAACTTGGCCGCTGGTGACGAGCAGTACTTC
CASNLAAGDEQYF
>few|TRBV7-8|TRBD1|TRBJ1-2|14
TGTGCCAGCAGCAACCGGGACAGGGCGTCAGGCTACACCTTC
CASSNRDRASGYTF
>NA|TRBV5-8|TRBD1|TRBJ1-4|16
TGTGCCAGCAGCTTGCGCCATTGGACAGGGGACGAAAAACTGTTTTTT
CASSLRHWTGDEKLFF
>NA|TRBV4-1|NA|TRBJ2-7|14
TGCGCCAGTGCAGGGCAGGGAAGCTCCTACGAGCAGTACTTC
CASAGQGSSYEQYF
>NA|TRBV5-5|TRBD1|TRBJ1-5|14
TGTGCCAGCAGCCTCGGGACAGGGGTTCAGCCCCAGCATTTT
CASSLGTGVQPQHF
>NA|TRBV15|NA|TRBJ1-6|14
TGTGCCACCAGCAGAGATCGGTCTAATTCACCCCTCCACTTT
CATSRDRSNSPLHF
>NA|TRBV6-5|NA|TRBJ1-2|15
TGTGCCAGCAGTTACACGAGGGGGGGCAGGGATGGCTACACCTTC
CASSYTRGGRDGYTF
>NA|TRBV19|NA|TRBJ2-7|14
TGTGCCAGTAGACTCCGGACGGACTCCTACGAGCAGTACTTC
CASRLRTDSYEQYF
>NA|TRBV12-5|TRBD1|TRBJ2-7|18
TGTGCTAGTGGTTTGCGAATAATGGGACAGGTTACGTACTACGAGCAGTACTTC
CASGLRIMGQVTYYEQYF
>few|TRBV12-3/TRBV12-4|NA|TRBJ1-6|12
TGTGCCAGCAGTTTAAAGTCGACACCCCTCCACTTT
CASSLKSTPLHF
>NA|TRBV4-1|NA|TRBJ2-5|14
TGCGCCAGCAGCCAAGAAGTAGGGGAAGAGACCCAGTACTTC
CASSQEVGEETQYF
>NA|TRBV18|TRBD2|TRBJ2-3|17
TGTGCCAGCTCACCCCTAACCGGGACTAGCACCACAGATACGCAGTATTTT
CASSPLTGTSTTDTQYF
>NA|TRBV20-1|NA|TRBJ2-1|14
TGCAGTGCTAGTGTTGTGGCAGCCTACAATGAGCAGTTCTTC
CSASVVAAYNEQFF
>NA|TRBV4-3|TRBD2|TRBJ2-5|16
TGCGCCAGCAGCCAAGATCTAGCGGGGGACCCGGAGACCCAGTACTTC
CASSQDLAGDPETQYF
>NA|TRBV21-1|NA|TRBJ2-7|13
TGTGCCAGCAGGTTGACTAGCGGGGGGGCCTGGTACTTC
CASRLTSGGAWYF
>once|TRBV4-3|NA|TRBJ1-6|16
TGCGCCAGCAGCGGGGCCGCTAGCTCCTATAATTCACCCCTCCACTTT
CASSGAASSYNSPLHF
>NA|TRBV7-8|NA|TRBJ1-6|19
TGTGCCAGCAGCTTAAACTGGGAGGGGGAGAGCTCCTATAATTCACCCCTCCACTTT
CASSLNWEGESSYNSPLHF
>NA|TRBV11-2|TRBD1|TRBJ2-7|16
TGTGCCAGCAGCTCTACAGGGGGCTGGGGCGAGGGCGAGCAGTACTTC
CASSSTGGWGEGEQYF
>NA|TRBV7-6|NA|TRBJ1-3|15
TGTGCCAGCAGCTTAGGCCCAGGATCTGGAAACACCATATATTTT
CASSLGPGSGNTIYF
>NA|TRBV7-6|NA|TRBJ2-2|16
TGTGCCAGCAGCTTAGGTGGGGGCATGATTACCGGGGAGCTGTTTTTT
CASSLGGGMITGELFF
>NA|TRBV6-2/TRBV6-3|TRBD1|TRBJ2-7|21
TGTGCCAGCAGTTACTCGAAGGGCGGGCAAATCGGACAGGAAATTACCTACGAGCAGTACTTC
CASSYSKGGQIGQEITYEQYF
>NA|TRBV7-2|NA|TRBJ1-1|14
TGTGCCAGCAGATGGGACGGATCGAACACTGAAGCTTTCTTT
CASRWDGSNTEAFF
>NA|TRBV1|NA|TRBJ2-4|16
TGCACCATCCGGGACACGGCCTGCGGAGGCAAAAACATTCAGTACTTC
CTIRDTACGGKNIQYF
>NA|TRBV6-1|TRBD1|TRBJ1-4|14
TGTGCCAGCAGTGATCCTTTTCTCTACAGGGGATCCGTTTTT
CASSDPFLYRGSVF
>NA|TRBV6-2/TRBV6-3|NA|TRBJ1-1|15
TGTGCCAGCAGTTACTCGGCGGCAGGGGAGGATGAAGCTTTCTTT
CASSYSAAGEDEAFF
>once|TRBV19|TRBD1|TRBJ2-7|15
TGTGCCAGTAGTACCGGACAGGGGAAATCCTACGAGCAGTACTTC
CASSTGQGKSYEQYF
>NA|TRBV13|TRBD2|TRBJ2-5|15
TGTGCCAGCAGCGCCAGACTAGCGGTTTTGGAGACCCAGTACTTC
CASSARLAVLETQYF
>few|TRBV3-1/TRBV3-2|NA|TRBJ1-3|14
TGTGCCAGCAGCCAAGTGAGGGCTGGAAACACCATATATTTT
CASSQVRAGNTIYF
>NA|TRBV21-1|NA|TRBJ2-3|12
TGTGCCAGCACCTGGGGGCCAGATACGCAGTATTTT
CASTWGPDTQYF
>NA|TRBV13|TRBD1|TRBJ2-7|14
TGTGCCAGCAGCGAACAGGACAGGCTTTACGAGCAGTACTTC
CASSEQDRLYEQYF
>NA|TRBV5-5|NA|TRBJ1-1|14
TGTGCCAGCAGCCTGGCCTTTATGAACACTGAAGCTTTCTTT
CASSLAFMNTEAFF
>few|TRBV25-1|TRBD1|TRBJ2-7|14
TGTGCCAGCAGTGAGGCGGGACAGGGCCACGAGCAGTACTTC
CASSEAGQGHEQYF
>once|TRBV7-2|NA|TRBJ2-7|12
TGTGCCAGCAGCGCAAGCCCCTACGAGCAGTACTTC
CASSASPYEQYF
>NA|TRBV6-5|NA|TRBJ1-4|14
TGTGCCAGCAGTTACGATGGTGAGAGGGAAAAACTGTTTTTT
CASSYDGEREKLFF
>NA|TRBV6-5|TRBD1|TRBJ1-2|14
TGTGCCAGCAGTAGGGGACAGCGTAACTATGGCTACACCTTC
CASSRGQRNYGYTF
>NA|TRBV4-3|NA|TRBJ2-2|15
TGCGCCAGCAGCCAAGCAGGGGATAGCACCGGGGAGCTGTTTTTT
CASSQAGDSTGELFF
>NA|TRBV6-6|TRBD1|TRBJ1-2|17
TGTGCCAGCAGTCCCCAGACAGGGGCTCCAAGCAACTATGGCTACACCTTC
CASSPQTGAPSNYGYTF
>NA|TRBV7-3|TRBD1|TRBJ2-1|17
TGTGCCAGCAGCTTAATGGGACAGGGTCCCCTAGACAATGAGCAGTTCTTC
CASSLMGQGPLDNEQFF
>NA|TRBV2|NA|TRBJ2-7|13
TGTGCCAGCAGTGCCCCAAGCTCCTACGAGCAGTACTTC
CASSAPSSYEQYF
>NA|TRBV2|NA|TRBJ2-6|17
TGTGCCAGCAGTGAAGGAGGGGTCCTCTCTGGGGCCAACGTCCTGACTTTC
CASSEGGVLSGANVLTF
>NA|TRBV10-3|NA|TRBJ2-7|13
TGTGCCATCAGCCCTGGGGGAGCCTACGAGCAGTACTTC
CAISPGGAYEQYF
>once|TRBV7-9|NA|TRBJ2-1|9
TGTTGGGGGGACAATGAGCAGTTCTTC
CWGDNEQFF
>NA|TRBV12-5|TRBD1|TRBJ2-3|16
TGTGCTAGTGGTTTGGTACTAAGGGGGCTGGCAGATACGCAGTATTTT
CASGLVLRGLADTQYF
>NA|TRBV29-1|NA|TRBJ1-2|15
TGCAGCGTTGGGGGGGCGGCGGCCTCTAACTATGGCTACACCTTC
CSVGGAAASNYGYTF
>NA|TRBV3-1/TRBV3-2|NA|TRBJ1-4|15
TGTGCCAGCAGCCAAGATAAAGGGCTTGACGAAAAACTGTTTTTT
CASSQDKGLDEKLFF
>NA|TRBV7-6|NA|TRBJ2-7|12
TGTGCCAGCAGCTCCGCGTTGGGGGAGCAGTACTTC
CASSSALGEQYF
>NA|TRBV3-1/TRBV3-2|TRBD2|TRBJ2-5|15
TGTGCCAGCAGCCAAGTCGGGGGGACTCAAGAGACCCAGTACTTC
CASSQVGGTQETQYF
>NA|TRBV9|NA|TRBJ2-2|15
TGTGCCAGCAGCGTAGTTGGGTCGAACACCGGGGAGCTGTTTTTT
CASSVVGSNTGELFF